This TCR beta chain originates from a study of T cell repertoires in cytomegalovirus infection. Background on the study: Indications came from public TCR beta signatures; they pointed to CMV infection and to a matching HLA type.

TCRdb used MiXCR to reprocess the reads, holding one entry per CDR3 protein. Of some 300,000 distinct CDR3 sequences in the sample, roughly a tenth were seen once. Germline CDR1 is SGHRS and CDR2 is YFSETQ. CDR3 length: 14 amino acids. The ends lost 4 bases at V and 9 bases at J; junction bases unmatched: 9. This clonotype came up a few times. This TCR came from a human donor in good health (CMV status not recorded). Some clones in this sample may be carry-over from other donors' samples. The chain recombines TRBV5-1 with TRBJ2-4; 8 bases are a match to TRBD1. What was sequenced was PBMCs. The DNA of the CDR3 is TGCGCCAGCAGCCCCGGACAGGGTCGCGGCATTCAGTACTTC. This encodes CASSPGQGRGIQYF.